There are a few counts of the clone carrying this TCR beta chain. Its cognate antigen is unknown. The data derive from a study of human T cells and chemical hapten exposure. As for the study in general: The study patch tested 0.01% DPC on the upper back and read results at 6 days.

Specified time point: patch test 1, 2 weeks after DPC sensitization. Treatment specified: therapeutic diphenylcyclopropenone sensitization with weekly scalp DPC. General observations from the study: Large CDR3 similarity clusters arose significantly more often from expanded TCRs than from controls.

Unique molecular identifiers were attached to individual cDNA molecules during library preparation. Authors' data handling: Sample TCR totals centred on a median of about 100,000, ranging about 20,000 to 700,000. A single record per CDR3 protein comes from TCRdb applying MiXCR to the RACE reads. What appears here as the V and J calls and clone size reflects TCRdb's work, not the paper's. Counted here are roughly 120,000 distinct CDR3 sequences, around an eighth occurring once; the ten biggest clones make up just over 1.4%. Sequencing was performed on whole blood, taken in connection with sensitization to the hapten diphenylcyclopropenone (DPC). The TCR sequence derives from a woman aged 45-65 years with alopecia areata. Some clones in this sample may be carry-over from other donors' samples.

The CDR3 protein is CASSFFADPGGNQPQHF. The CDR3 DNA follows: TGTGCCAGCAGCTTTTTTGCGGATCCCGGAGGCAATCAGCCCCAGCATTTT. This chain uses TRBV7-2 with TRBJ1-5; D uncertain. This CDR3 contains 17 residues. Germline V gene lookup returns CDR1 SGHTA and CDR2 FQGNSA. Trimming took off 3 bases at V and 2 bases at J, with 17 bases between the two ends.